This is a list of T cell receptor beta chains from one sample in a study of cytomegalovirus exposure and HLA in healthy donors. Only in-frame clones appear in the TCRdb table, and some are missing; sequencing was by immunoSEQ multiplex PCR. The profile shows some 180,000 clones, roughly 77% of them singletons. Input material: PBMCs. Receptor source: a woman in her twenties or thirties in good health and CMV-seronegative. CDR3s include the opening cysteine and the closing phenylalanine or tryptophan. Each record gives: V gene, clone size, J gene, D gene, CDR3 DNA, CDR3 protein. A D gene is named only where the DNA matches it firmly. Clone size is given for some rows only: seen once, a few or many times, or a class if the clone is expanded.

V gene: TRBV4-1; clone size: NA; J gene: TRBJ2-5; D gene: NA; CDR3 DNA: TGCGCCAGCAGCCAAGATCCCCAGGGGACACCCCAAGAGACCCAGTACTTC; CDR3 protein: CASSQDPQGTPQETQYF
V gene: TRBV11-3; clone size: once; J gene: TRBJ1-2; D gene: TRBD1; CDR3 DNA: TGTGCCAGCAGCTTAGGGACAGGGGCCGGCTACACCTTC; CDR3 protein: CASSLGTGAGYTF
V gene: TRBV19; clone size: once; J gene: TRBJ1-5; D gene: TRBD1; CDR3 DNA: TGTGCCAGTAGTATACTCCTGGGACAGGAGAGCAATCAGCCCCAGCATTTT; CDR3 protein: CASSILLGQESNQPQHF
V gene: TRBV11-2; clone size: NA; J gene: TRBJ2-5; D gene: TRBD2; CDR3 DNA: TGTGCCAGCACCCTTTTTGGGGGGGAAGGAGAGACCCAGTACTTC; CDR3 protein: CASTLFGGEGETQYF
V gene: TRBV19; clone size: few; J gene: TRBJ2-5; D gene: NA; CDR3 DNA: TGTGCCAGTAGTATCCCCTTCGGGTCAGAGACCCAGTACTTC; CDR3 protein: CASSIPFGSETQYF
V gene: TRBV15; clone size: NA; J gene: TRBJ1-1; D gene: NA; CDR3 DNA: TGTGCCACCAGCAGAGATGTGGGGGGTGAAGCTTTCTTT; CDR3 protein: CATSRDVGGEAFF
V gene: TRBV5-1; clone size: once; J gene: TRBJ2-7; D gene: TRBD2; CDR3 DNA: TGCGCCAGCAGACGTGGACTAGCGGAATACGAGCAGTACTTC; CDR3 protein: CASRRGLAEYEQYF
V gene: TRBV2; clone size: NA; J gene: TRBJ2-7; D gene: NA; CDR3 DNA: TGTGCCAGCAGCCCAAACCCTGCAGGGTACGAGCAGTACTTC; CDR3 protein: CASSPNPAGYEQYF
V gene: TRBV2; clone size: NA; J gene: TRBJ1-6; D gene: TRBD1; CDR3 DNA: TGTGCCAGTACTCCGGGACAGGGTAATTCACCCCTCCACTTT; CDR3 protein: CASTPGQGNSPLHF
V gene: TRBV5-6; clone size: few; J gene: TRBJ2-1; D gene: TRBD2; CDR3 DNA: TGTGCCAGCAGCTTGGGGACTAGCGGGGGGTACAGGGAGCAGTTCTTC; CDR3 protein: CASSLGTSGGYREQFF
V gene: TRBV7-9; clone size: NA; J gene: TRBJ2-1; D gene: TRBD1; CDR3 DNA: TGTGCCAGCAGAACCGGTCAGGGACAGCACAATGAGCAGTTCTTC; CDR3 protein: CASRTGQGQHNEQFF
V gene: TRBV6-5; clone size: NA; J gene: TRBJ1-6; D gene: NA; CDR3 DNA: TGTGCCAGCAGTTACGGGGAGGTACTGAATTCACCCCTCCACTTT; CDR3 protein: CASSYGEVLNSPLHF
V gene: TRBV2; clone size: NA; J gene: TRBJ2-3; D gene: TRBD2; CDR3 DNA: TGTGCCAGCAGTGCTCTACTAGCGACAGATACGCAGTATTTT; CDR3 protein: CASSALLATDTQYF
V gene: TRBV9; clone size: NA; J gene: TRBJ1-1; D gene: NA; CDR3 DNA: TGTGCCAGCAGCCTGCGACAGGAAGTTTTGAACACTGAAGCTTTCTTT; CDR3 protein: CASSLRQEVLNTEAFF
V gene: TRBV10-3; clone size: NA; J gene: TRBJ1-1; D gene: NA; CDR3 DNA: TGTGCCATCAGTGAATGGAGGGTGAACACTGAAGCTTTCTTT; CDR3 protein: CAISEWRVNTEAFF
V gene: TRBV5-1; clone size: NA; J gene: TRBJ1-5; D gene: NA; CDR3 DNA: TGCGCCAGCAGCTTGGGGGGGCCCAATCAGCCCCAGCATTTT; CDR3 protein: CASSLGGPNQPQHF
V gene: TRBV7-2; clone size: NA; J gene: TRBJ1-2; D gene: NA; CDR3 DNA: TGTGCCAGCAGCCCAGGGAGGGATAACTATGGCTACACCTTC; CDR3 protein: CASSPGRDNYGYTF
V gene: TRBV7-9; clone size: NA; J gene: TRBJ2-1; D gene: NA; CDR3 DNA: TGTGCCAGCAGCTTATTGTGGTCTAAGAATGAGCAGTTCTTC; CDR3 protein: CASSLLWSKNEQFF
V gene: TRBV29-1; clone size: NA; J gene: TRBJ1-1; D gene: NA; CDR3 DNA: TGCAGTCACAAACAGGGACTGAACACTGAAGCTTTCTTT; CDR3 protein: CSHKQGLNTEAFF
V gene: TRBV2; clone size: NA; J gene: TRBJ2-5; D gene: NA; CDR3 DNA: TGTGCCAGCGCGAGACAGTCTCAAGAGACCCAGTACTTC; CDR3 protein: CASARQSQETQYF
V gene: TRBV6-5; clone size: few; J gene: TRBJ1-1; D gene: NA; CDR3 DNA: TGTGCCAGCAGTTTCCGGACAGAGGGCACTGAAGCTTTCTTT; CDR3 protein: CASSFRTEGTEAFF
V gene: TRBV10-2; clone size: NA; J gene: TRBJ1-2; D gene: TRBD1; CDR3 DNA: TGCGCCAGCACTCCAGGGGGTGGCTACACCTTC; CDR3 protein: CASTPGGGYTF
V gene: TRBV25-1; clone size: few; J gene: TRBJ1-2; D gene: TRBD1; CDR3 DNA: TGTGCCAGCAGACCGGGACAGGGGGCATCTTGGGGCTACACCTTC; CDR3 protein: CASRPGQGASWGYTF
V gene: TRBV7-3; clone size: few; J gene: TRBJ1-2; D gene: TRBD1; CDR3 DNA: TGTGCCAGCAGCCCAAACAGGGGAGGCTATGGCTACACCTTC; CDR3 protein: CASSPNRGGYGYTF
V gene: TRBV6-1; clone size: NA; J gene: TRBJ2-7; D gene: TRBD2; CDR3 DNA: TGTGCCAGCAGTGAAGCGGGAGGGTTGGCCGAGCAGTACTTC; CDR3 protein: CASSEAGGLAEQYF
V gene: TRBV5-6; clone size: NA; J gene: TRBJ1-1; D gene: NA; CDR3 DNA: TGTGCCAGCAGCCGGGTCGGGTTTGAAGCTTTCTTT; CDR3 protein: CASSRVGFEAFF
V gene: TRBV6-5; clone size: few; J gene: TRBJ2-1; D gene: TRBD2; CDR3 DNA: TGTGCCAGCAGTTTAGGACTAGCGGGGAGGTACAATGAGCAGTTCTTC; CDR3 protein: CASSLGLAGRYNEQFF
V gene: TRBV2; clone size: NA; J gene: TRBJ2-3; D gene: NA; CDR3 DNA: TGTGCCAGCAGTGACAGGGGGAGGAATACGCAGTATTTT; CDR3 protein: CASSDRGRNTQYF
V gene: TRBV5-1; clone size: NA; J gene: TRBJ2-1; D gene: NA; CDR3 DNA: TGCACCAGCAGCTTGGGGCTGACTAGAAGGGGATACAATGAGCAGTTCTTC; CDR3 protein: CTSSLGLTRRGYNEQFF
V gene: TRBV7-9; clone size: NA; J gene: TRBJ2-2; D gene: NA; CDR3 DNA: TGTGCCAGCAGCTTCACAGAATCTTTCGGGGAGCTGTTTTTT; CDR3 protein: CASSFTESFGELFF
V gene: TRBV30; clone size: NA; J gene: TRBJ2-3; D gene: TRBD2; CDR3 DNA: TGTGCCTCAATACCGGTAGCGGGGGGCACAGATACGCAGTATTTT; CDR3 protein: CASIPVAGGTDTQYF
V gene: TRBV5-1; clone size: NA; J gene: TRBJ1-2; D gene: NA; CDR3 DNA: TGCGCCAGCAGCTTGAGTTTGACAGGCTATGGCTACACCTTC; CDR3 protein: CASSLSLTGYGYTF
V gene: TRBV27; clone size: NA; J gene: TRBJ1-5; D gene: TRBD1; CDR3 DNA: TGTGCCAGCAGTTTTCGGCAGGGGGGTATCAGGGGCAATCAGCCCCAGCATTTT; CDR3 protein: CASSFRQGGIRGNQPQHF
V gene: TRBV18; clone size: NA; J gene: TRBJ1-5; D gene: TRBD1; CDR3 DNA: TGTGCCAGCTCACCCCCGACAGGGTCCCAGCATTTT; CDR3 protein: CASSPPTGSQHF
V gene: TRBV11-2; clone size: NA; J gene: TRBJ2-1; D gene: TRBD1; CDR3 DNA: TGTGCCAGCAGCACCCGACAGGGGAGGCCCTACAATGAGCAGTTCTTC; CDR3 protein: CASSTRQGRPYNEQFF
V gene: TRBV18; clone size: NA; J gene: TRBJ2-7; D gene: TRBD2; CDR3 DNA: TGTGCCAGCTCACCAAAGGCACTCTTAGGGAGGGAATCCTACGAGCAGTACTTC; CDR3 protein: CASSPKALLGRESYEQYF
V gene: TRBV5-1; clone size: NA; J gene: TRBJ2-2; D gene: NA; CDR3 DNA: TGCGCCAGCAGCTCTCTAGGCCCCGGGGAGCTGTTTTTT; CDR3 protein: CASSSLGPGELFF